The sequence of this T cell receptor beta chain was determined in a study of human T cells and chemical hapten exposure (dated by TCRdb to the early 2020s). Study-level background: For sensitization, 2% DPC in acetone was applied to a roughly 2 cm by roughly 2 cm area of upper inner arm skin. The mostly female patient cohort included alopecia areata with under or over 50% scalp involvement, alopecia totalis and alopecia universalis. For TCR sequencing, blood came from 25 to 30 alopecia patients at anywhere from one to four time points (pre-sensitization, 2, 6 and 24 weeks). Blood samples were taken from patients before sensitization (week 0) and then at 2, 6 and about 24 weeks after DPC sensitization. Peripheral blood TCR repertoire changes were tracked in vivo in alopecia patients during primary and secondary sensitization to the hapten diphenylcyclopropenone (DPC). Libraries were pooled for sequencing, and variation in per-sample TCR yields was attributed mainly to small differences in library volumes within the pool. Throughout the roughly 23-week study period, patients were also given weekly therapeutic DPC doses on the scalp. Patch testing on the upper back used Finn chambers containing 0.01% DPC, with scoring done after 6 days according to International Contact Dermatitis Research Group standards.

The full study reports these points: Significantly more large CDR3 similarity clusters were formed by expanded TCRs than by pre-sensitization or healthy control sets, consistent with antigen-driven responses. DPC sensitization did not change how many TCRs were above 1 in 1000 frequency, and no evidence was found of alterations in global repertoire structure. All patients had alopecia, a presumed autoimmune disease, so their immune response might differ from that of healthy individuals. Repeated subsampling changed both the strength of the expansion versus patch-test correlation and the threshold at which that correlation became significant. Patch test score was positively correlated with the number of PT1 expanded TCRs, with significance at thresholds 8, 16 and 32 but not at 4.

Reading the germline V gene gives CDR1 MDHEN and CDR2 SYDVKM. The germline V end is reduced by 0 bases and the J end by 0 bases; junction bases left unmatched: 3. Taken from cysteine to phenylalanine, the CDR3 has 16 residues. The read is trimmed to its CDR3 DNA, 48 bases read in frame from base 1. The library was prepared using RACE. Data came from a NextSeq 500. Library preparation attached unique molecular identifiers to individual cDNA molecules for quantitative, reproducible TCR counting. From each blood RNA sample, both TCR alpha and TCR beta chains were sequenced. Per the source publication's procedure: Samples had a median of about 96,000 TCRs, with a range from about 23,224 to 750,000. The Decombinator software suite was used to annotate V, J and CDR3 in the TCR reads. To make PS versus PT1 abundance plots, every sample was subsampled to the same number of TCRs (28,000). TCRs were defined as expanded if absent before sensitization and observed at least eight times at the 2-week time point. The public reads were run again by TCRdb, first through fastp at Q25 and then through MiXCR, and only productive beta chains were kept. Here each entry gathers all rows of one CDR3 protein and keeps the most common genes and DNA. The V and J calls and clone size are TCRdb's, not the authors'. A total of roughly 50,000 distinct CDR3 sequences appear in this sample, about 9.9% of them only once. The ten largest clones capture less than 2% of the sample.

In light of the paper, this sample's time point label describes: patch test 2, 6 weeks after DPC sensitization. The treatment or condition label for this specimen denotes: therapeutic diphenylcyclopropenone sensitization with weekly scalp DPC. At every patch-test visit, the blood draw took place before the patch test was put on. Patients were eligible if aged 18 to 70, diagnosed with alopecia and judged suitable for DPC therapy, and pregnant patients were excluded. Total RNA was isolated from unfractionated whole blood collected in Tempus Blood RNA tubes. As concerns this clonotype: Its antigen is still unknown. No base qualities exist here, and no much larger clone lies one base off it.

The rearrangement combines TRBV28 with TRBJ2-5, with TRBD2 identical over 8 junction bases. Sequencing was performed on whole blood, taken in connection with sensitization to the hapten diphenylcyclopropenone (DPC). The clonotype originates from a woman in her fifties or sixties with alopecia areata. Some clones in this sample may be carry-over from other donors' samples. The nucleotides are TGTGCCAGCAGTTTATGGCTAGCGGGTCACCAAGAGACCCAGTACTTC. Translated, it reads CASSLWLAGHQETQYF.